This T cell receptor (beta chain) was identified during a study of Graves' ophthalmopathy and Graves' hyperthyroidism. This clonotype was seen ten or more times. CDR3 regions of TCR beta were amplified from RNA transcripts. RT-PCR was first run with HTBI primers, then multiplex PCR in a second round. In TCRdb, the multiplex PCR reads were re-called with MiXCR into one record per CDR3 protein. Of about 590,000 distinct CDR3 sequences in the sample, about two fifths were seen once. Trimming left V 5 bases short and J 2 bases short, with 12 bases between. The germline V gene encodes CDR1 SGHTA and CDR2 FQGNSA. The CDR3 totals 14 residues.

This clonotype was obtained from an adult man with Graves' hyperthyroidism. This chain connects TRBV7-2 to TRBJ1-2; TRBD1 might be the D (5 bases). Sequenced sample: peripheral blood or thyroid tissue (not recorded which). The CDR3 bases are TGTGCCAGCAGCCAAGGACACATAAACTATGGCTACACCTTC. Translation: CASSQGHINYGYTF.